This T cell receptor beta chain was captured in a study of blood T cells in healthy people across ages. Many counts were recorded for this clonotype. The second PCR ran about 6 to 11 cycles with a sample-barcoded 5' primer and J-beta primers. One entry per CDR3 protein, called by TCRdb with MiXCR from the 5' RACE reads. The sample holds more than 800,000 distinct CDR3 sequences, 29% seen once. Source material: blood. This TCR came from a woman of 80 years or more in good health.

Here the CDR3 DNA reads TGTGCCAGCAGTTGGCGGGGAGCCTACGAGCAGTACTTC. This gives the protein CASSWRGAYEQYF. The V call is TRBV12-3 or TRBV12-4, the J call TRBJ2-7; D is possibly TRBD2 (6 bases). The CDR3 spans 13 residues. V was shortened by 4 bases and J by 2 bases, with 9 bases between the two germline ends.